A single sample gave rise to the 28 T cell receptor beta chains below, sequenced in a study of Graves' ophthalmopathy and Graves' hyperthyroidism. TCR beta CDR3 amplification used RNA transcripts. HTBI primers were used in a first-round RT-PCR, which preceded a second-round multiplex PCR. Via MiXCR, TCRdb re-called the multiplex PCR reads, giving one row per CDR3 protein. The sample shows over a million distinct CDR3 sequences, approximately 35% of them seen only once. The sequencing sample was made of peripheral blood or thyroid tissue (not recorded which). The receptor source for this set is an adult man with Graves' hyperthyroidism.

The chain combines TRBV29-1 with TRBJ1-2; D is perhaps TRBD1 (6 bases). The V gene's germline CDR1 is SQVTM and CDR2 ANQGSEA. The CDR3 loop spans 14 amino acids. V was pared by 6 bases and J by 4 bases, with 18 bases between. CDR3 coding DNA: TGCAGCGTGGCACTAGCGGGGGGCGGCTATGGCTACACCTTC. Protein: CSVALAGGGYGYTF.

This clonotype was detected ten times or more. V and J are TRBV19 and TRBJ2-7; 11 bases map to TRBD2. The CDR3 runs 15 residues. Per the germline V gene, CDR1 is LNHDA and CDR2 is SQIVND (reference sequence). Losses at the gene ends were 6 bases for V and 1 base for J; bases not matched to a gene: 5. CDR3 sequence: CASSSGTSGSYEQYF. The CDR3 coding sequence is TGTGCCAGTAGCTCCGGGACTAGCGGTTCCTACGAGCAGTACTTC.

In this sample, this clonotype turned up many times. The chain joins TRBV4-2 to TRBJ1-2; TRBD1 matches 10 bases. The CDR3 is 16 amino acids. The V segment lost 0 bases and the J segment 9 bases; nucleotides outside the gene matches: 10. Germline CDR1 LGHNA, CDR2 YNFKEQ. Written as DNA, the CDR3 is TGTGCCAGCAGCCAAGAAAAGGGGACAGGGGAAGACAGCTACACCTTC. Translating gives CASSQEKGTGEDSYTF.

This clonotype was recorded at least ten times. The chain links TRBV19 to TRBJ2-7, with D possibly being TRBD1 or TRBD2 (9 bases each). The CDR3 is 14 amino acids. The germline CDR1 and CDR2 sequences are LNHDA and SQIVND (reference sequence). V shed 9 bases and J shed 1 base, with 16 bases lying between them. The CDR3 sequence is CASSGGTGSYEQYF. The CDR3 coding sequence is TGTGCCAGCAGCGGGGGGACAGGGTCCTACGAGCAGTACTTC.

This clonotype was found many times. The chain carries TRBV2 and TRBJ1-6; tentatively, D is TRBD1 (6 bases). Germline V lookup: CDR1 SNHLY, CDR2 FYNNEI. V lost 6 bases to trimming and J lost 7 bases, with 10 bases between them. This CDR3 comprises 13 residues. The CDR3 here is CASRATGNSPLHF. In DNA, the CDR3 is TGTGCCAGCAGAGCAACAGGGAATTCACCCCTCCACTTT.

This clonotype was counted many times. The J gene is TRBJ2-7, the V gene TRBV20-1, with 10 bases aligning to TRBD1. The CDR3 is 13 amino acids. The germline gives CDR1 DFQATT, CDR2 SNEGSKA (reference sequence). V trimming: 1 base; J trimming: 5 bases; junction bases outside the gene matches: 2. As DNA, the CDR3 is TGCAGTGCTAGAGGTGGGACAGGGGACGAGCAGTACTTC. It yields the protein CSARGGTGDEQYF.

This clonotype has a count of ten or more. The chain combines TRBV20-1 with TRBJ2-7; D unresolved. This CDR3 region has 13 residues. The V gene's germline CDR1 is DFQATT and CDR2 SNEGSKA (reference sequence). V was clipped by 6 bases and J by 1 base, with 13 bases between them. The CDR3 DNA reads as TGCAGTGCCACCTTGTTGGGGTCCTACGAGCAGTACTTC. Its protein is CSATLLGSYEQYF.

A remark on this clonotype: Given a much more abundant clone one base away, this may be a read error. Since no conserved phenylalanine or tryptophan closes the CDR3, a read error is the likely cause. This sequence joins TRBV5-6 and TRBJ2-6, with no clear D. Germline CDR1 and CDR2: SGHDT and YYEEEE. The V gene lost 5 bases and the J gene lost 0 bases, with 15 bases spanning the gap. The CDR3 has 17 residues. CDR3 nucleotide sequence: TGTGCCAGCAGGGATTGGACCGAAAGCTCTGGGGCCAACGTCCTGACTTCC. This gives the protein CASRDWTESSGANVLTS.

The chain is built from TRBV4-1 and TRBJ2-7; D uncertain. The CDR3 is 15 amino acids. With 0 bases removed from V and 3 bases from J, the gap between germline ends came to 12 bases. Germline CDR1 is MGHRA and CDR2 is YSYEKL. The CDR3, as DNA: TGCGCCAGCAGCCAAGATGATAGGGAAAGCTACGAGCAGTACTTC. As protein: CASSQDDRESYEQYF.

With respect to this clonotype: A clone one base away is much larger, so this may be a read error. The CDR3 loop is CASSPPDTF. As DNA, the CDR3 is TGTGCCAGCAGCCCCCCGGACACCTTC. The chain has TRBV11-2 and TRBJ1-2, with D hard to call. Germline V gives CDR1 SGHAT, CDR2 FQNNGV. Trimming pared 5 bases from V and 12 bases from J, leaving 7 bases between. The CDR3 has 9 residues.

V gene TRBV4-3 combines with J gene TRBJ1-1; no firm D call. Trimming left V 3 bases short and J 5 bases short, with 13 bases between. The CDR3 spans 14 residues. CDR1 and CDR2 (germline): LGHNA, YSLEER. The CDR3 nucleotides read TGCGCCAGCAGCCAGGACCCCGGGATGACTGAAGCTTTCTTT. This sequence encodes CASSQDPGMTEAFF.

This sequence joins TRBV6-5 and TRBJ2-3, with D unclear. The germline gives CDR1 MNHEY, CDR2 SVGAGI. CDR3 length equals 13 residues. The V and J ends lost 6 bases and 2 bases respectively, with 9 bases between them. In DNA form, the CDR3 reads TGTGCCAGCAGCCCGGGTCACACAGATACGCAGTATTTT. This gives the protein CASSPGHTDTQYF.

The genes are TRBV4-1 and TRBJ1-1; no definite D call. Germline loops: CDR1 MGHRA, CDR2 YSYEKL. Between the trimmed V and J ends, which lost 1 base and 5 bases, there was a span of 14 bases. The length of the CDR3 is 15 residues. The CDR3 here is CASSQAASLGTEAFF. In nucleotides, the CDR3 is TGCGCCAGCAGCCAAGCTGCGTCCCTTGGGACTGAAGCTTTCTTT.

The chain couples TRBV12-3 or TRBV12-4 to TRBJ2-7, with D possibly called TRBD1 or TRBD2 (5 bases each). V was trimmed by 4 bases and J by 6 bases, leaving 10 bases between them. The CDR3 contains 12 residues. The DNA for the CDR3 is TGTGCCAGCAGTTCGGGGCGGGCCGAGCAGTACTTC. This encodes CASSSGRAEQYF.

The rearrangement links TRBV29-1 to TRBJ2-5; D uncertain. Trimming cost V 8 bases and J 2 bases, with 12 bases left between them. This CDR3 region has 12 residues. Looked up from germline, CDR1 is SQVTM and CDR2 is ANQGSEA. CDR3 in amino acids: CSLWQTQETQYF. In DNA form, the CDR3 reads TGCAGCTTATGGCAGACGCAAGAGACCCAGTACTTC.

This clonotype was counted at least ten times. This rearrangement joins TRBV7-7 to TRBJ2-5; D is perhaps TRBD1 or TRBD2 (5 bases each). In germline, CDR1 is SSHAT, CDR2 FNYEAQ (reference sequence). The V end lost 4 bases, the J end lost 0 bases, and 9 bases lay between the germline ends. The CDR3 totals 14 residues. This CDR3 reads CASSSGTHQETQYF. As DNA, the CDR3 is TGTGCCAGCAGCTCCGGGACGCACCAAGAGACCCAGTACTTC.

The DNA of the CDR3 is TGTGCCAGCAGCTCGGGACCTCGGGGGGCGCGGAACACTGAAGCTTTCTTT. This encodes CASSSGPRGARNTEAFF. The genes are TRBV7-8 and TRBJ1-1; perhaps TRBD1 as D (6 bases). Germline-derived CDR1 and CDR2 are SGHVS and FQNEAQ. The CDR3 has 17 amino acids. V lost 4 bases, J lost 1 base, and 19 bases lay in between.

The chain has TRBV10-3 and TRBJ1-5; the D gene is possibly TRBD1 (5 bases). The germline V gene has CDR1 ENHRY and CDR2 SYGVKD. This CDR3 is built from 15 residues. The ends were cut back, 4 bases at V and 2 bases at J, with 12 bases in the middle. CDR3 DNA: TGTGCCATCAGTGGACTAGCGGGGGGCAATCAGCCCCAGCATTTT. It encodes CAISGLAGGNQPQHF.

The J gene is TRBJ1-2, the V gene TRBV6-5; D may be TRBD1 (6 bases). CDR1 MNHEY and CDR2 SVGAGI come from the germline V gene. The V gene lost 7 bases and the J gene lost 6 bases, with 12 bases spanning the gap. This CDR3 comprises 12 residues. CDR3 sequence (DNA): TGTGCCAGCAAAAGACAGGACGATGGCTACACCTTC. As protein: CASKRQDDGYTF.

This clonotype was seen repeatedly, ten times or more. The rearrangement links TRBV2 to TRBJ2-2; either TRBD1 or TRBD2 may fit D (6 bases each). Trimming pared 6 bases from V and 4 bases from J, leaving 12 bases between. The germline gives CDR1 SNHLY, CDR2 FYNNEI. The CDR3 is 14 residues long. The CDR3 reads CASSWGASTGELFF. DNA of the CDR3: TGTGCCAGCAGCTGGGGGGCGTCCACCGGGGAGCTGTTTTTT.

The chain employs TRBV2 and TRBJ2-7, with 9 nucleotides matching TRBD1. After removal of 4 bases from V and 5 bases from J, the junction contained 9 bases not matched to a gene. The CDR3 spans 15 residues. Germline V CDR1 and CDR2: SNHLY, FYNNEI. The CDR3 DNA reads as TGTGCCAGCAGTGCTAGTCGGGACAGGGCAGACGAGCAGTACTTC. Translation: CASSASRDRADEQYF.

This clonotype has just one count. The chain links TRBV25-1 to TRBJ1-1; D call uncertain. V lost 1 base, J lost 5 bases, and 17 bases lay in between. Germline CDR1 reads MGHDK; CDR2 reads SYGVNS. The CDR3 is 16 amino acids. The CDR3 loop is CASSEFHQQAGTEAFF. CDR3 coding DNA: TGTGCCAGCAGTGAATTCCACCAGCAGGCGGGAACTGAAGCTTTCTTT.

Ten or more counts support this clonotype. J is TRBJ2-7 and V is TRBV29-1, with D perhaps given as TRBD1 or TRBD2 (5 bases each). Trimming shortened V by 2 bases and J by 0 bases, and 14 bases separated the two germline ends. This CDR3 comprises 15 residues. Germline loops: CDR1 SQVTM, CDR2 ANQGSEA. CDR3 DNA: TGCAGCGTTGAATTCAGGGACGGCAGCTCCTACGAGCAGTACTTC. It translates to CSVEFRDGSSYEQYF.

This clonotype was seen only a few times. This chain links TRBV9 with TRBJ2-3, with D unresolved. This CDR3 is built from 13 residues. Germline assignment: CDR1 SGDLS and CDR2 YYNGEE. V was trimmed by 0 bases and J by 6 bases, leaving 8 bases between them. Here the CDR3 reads CASSVEGLDTQYF. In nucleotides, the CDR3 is TGTGCCAGCAGCGTAGAGGGCCTTGATACGCAGTATTTT.

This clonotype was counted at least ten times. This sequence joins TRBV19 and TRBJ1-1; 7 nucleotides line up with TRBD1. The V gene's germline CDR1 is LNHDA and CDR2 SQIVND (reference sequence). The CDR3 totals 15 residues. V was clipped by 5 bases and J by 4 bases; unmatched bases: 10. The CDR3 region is CASSSFGGGGTEAFF. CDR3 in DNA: TGTGCCAGTAGTTCCTTTGGAGGGGGCGGCACTGAAGCTTTCTTT.

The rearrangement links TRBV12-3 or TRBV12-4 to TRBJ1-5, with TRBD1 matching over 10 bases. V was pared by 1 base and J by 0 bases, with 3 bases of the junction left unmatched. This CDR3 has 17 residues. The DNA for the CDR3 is TGTGCCAGCAGTTTAGGAGGGGACAGGGGTAGCAATCAGCCCCAGCATTTT. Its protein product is CASSLGGDRGSNQPQHF.

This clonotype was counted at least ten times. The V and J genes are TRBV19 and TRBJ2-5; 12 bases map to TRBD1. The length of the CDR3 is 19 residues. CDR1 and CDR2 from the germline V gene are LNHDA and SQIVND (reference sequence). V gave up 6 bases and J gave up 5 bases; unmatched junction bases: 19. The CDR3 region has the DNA TGTGCCAGTAGAGGGGTGACCTCGCCGGGACAGGGGGCCGGGGAGACCCAGTACTTC. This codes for CASRGVTSPGQGAGETQYF.

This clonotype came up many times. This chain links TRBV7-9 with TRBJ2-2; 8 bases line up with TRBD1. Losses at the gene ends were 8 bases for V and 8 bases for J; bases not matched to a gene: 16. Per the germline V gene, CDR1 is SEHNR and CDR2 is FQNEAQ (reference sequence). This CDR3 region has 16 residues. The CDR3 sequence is CASFRPAGQEVGELFF. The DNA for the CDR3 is TGTGCCAGCTTCCGGCCGGCGGGACAGGAGGTGGGGGAGCTGTTTTTT. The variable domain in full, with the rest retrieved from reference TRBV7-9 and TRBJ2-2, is DTGVSQNPRHKITKRGQNVTFRCDPISEHNRLYWYRQTLGQGPEFLTYFQNEAQLEKSRLLSDRFSAERPKGSFSTLEIQRTEQGDSAMYLCASFRPAGQEVGELFFGEGSRLTVL.